The next 11 T cell receptor beta chains were all read from a single sample in a study of T cell changes during pregnancy in multiple sclerosis (dated by TCRdb to about 2019). The library was prepared using the immunoSEQ multiplex PCR assay. The clones in this table, taken by TCRdb from immuneACCESS, are in-frame only. Not every clone is retained; where verified, under half of the shortfall comes from an unresolved V gene, and the cause of the rest is unknown. Within this sample are roughly 93,000 clones, with approximately 89% of them counted one time only. The ten largest clones represent around 1.8% of the sample. The source material was peripheral blood, sampled in the first trimester of pregnancy. These receptor sequences come from a female donor in good health, enrolled as a control in a pregnancy study.

Comment on this clone: Other nucleotide sequences from this sample produce the same CDR3. The chain carries TRBV29-1 and TRBJ2-1, with 7 nucleotides matching TRBD2. Germline CDR1 and CDR2: SQVTM and ANQGSEA. This CDR3 has 15 amino acids. The trim removed 6 bases at V and 2 bases at J, leaving 10 bases unmatched. The CDR3 region has the DNA TGCAGCGTCGCCGGCGGGGGAGGGGCCTACAATGAGCAGTTCTTC. Translated, it gives CSVAGGGGAYNEQFF.

This clone was counted a single time. The chain combines TRBV6-4 with TRBJ1-2, with D unresolved. Germline-derived CDR1 and CDR2 are MRHNA and SNTAGT. V was cut by 2 bases and J by 8 bases, with 9 bases left in between. The CDR3 contains 12 residues. The CDR3, as DNA: TGTGCCAGCAGTGACGGAGGGCTCGGCTACACCTTC. Amino acids: CASSDGGLGYTF.

V is TRBV28 and J is TRBJ1-3; 7 nucleotides agree with TRBD1. CDR1 is MDHEN and CDR2 is SYDVKM in the germline V gene. The CDR3 has 13 residues. V gave up 7 bases and J gave up 4 bases; unmatched junction bases: 4. CDR3 in amino acids: CASILGQGNTIYF. Written as DNA, the CDR3 is TGTGCCAGCATCTTGGGACAGGGAAACACCATATATTTT.

The chain uses TRBV11-3 and TRBJ2-2; D might be TRBD1 (5 bases). Deletions cut 5 bases from V and 0 bases from J, with 10 bases between. CDR1 and CDR2 from the germline V gene are SGHNT and YENEEA. The CDR3 consists of 15 residues. CDR3 amino acids: CASSIDSTNTGELFF. CDR3 DNA sequence: TGTGCCAGCAGCATCGACAGCACGAACACCGGGGAGCTGTTTTTT.

The chain joins TRBV5-4 to TRBJ2-7; D gene uncertain. V lost 4 bases and J 0 bases, leaving 17 bases between the germline ends. The CDR3 has 16 residues. Germline V gene sequence: CDR1 SGHNT, CDR2 YYREEE (reference sequence). CDR3 sequence reads: CASSIAVTTSSYEQYF. CDR3 bases: TGTGCCAGCAGCATTGCGGTAACTACAAGCTCCTACGAGCAGTACTTC.

The CDR3 DNA follows: TGTGCCAGCAGTTTATACGCCCACAGGGGTGGTGGAAACACCATATATTTT. Translation: CASSLYAHRGGGNTIYF. V usage is TRBV27 and J usage is TRBJ1-3, with 7 bases lining up with TRBD1. The CDR3 runs to 17 residues. V lost 1 base, J lost 3 bases, and 9 bases stayed unmatched. In germline, CDR1 is MNHEY, CDR2 SMNVEV (reference sequence).

The V call is TRBV27, the J call TRBJ2-7; TRBD1 matches 7 bases. The germline V gene encodes CDR1 MNHEY and CDR2 SMNVEV (reference sequence). The V and J ends lost 4 bases and 5 bases, in that order; junction bases with no gene match: 8. The CDR3 covers 14 residues. CDR3 coding DNA: TGTGCCAGCAGTTCCCGGGACAGAGGCCACGAGCAGTACTTC. It codes for CASSSRDRGHEQYF.

The chain uses TRBV6-6 and TRBJ1-3; TRBD1 is a possible D gene (5 bases). This CDR3 is 15 amino acids long. Germline V gene lookup returns CDR1 MNHNY and CDR2 SVGAGI (reference sequence). The V and J ends lost 1 base and 3 bases respectively, with 10 bases between them. CDR3 coding DNA: TGTGCCAGCAGTTACTGGCCAGGGTTTGGAAACACCATATATTTT. Protein sequence: CASSYWPGFGNTIYF.

V usage is TRBV5-6 and J usage is TRBJ1-2; TRBD1 agrees at 7 bases. This CDR3 has 14 amino acids. Per the germline V gene, CDR1 is SGHDT and CDR2 is YYEEEE. Trimming cost V 0 bases and J 4 bases; bases outside gene matches: 3. The CDR3 DNA is TGTGCCAGCAGCTTGGAACAGGGGCCCTATGGCTACACCTTC. Protein sequence: CASSLEQGPYGYTF. Variable domain in full (rest from reference TRBV5-6 and TRBJ1-2): DAGVTQSPTHLIKTRGQQVTLRCSPKSGHDTVSWYQQALGQGPQFIFQYYEEEERQRGNFPDRFSGHQFPNYSSELNVNALLLGDSALYLCASSLEQGPYGYTFGSGTRLTVV.

The V call is TRBV6-5, the J call TRBJ1-6; perhaps TRBD1 as D (6 bases). Germline loops: CDR1 MNHEY, CDR2 SVGAGI. CDR3 length: 15 residues. Trimming cost V 6 bases and J 11 bases, with 20 bases left between them. This chain's CDR3 is CASRQTGGGFAPLHF. DNA of the CDR3: TGTGCCAGCAGGCAGACAGGAGGAGGATTTGCACCCCTCCACTTT.

The chain combines TRBV6-1 with TRBJ1-6, with a weak D call TRBD1 (6 bases). The CDR3 totals 20 residues. Germline V gives CDR1 MNHNS, CDR2 SASEGT. V lost 2 bases and J lost 0, with 20 bases in between. The CDR3 protein is CASSERGHRASSSYNSPLHF. As DNA, the CDR3 is TGTGCCAGCAGTGAACGGGGACACCGAGCTTCGAGCTCCTATAATTCACCCCTCCACTTT.